Presented here are 21 T cell receptor beta chains from one specimen sequenced in a study of OX40 agonist ivuxolimab in advanced cancers. Produced via immunoSEQ multiplex PCR; TCRdb's table is partial and in-frame only. In the table there are 25,000 to 30,000 clones, 80% to 90% of which are singletons. This specimen consisted of CD4+ or CD8+ T cells sorted from blood, obtained in a trial of the OX40 agonist ivuxolimab. The source of these receptors is an adult with an advanced solid tumor such as melanoma, head and neck, liver or kidney cancer.

Only one count was recorded for this clone. This CDR3 is CASSDNRGRPNTEAFF. CDR3 coding DNA: TGCGCCAGCAGCGACAACAGGGGGCGGCCGAACACTGAAGCTTTCTTT. The gene calls are TRBV5-1 and TRBJ1-1; 9 positions agree with TRBD1. From germline, CDR1 is SGHRS and CDR2 YFSETQ. The CDR3 extends over 16 amino acids. V gave up 4 bases and J gave up 1 base; unmatched junction bases: 8.

The chain carries TRBV7-6 and TRBJ2-1, with TRBD2 matching over 10 bases. From germline, CDR1 is SGHVS and CDR2 FNYEAQ. This CDR3 is built from 18 residues. V dropped 0 bases and J dropped 8; count of bases not matched to a gene: 13. Written as DNA, the CDR3 is TGTGCCAGCAGCTTAGCGCTGAGCGGGAGGGCCGGGCCCCATGAGCAGTTCTTC. Amino acids: CASSLALSGRAGPHEQFF.

The V gene is TRBV28, the J gene TRBJ2-7, with D perhaps being TRBD1 or TRBD2 (6 bases each). V gave up 3 bases and J gave up 6 bases, with 24 bases separating them. CDR1 is MDHEN and CDR2 is SYDVKM in the germline V gene. This CDR3 spans 17 amino acids. This CDR3 is CASSLPRRDPGTPEQYF. The CDR3 DNA reads TGTGCCAGCAGTTTGCCAAGGAGGGACCCAGGGACACCCGAGCAGTACTTC. Full variable domain (outside the CDR3, taken from reference TRBV28 and TRBJ2-7): DVKVTQSSRYLVKRTGEKVFLECVQDMDHENMFWYRQDPGLGLRLIYFSYDVKMKEKGDIPEGYSVSREKKERFSLILESASTNQTSMYLCASSLPRRDPGTPEQYFGPGTRLTVT.

V and J are TRBV9 and TRBJ2-3, with TRBD2 matching over 9 bases. V was clipped by 0 bases and J by 2 bases; unmatched bases: 10. Per germline, CDR1 SGDLS and CDR2 YYNGEE. The CDR3 totals 18 residues. CDR3 sequence: CASSVVSSGGFYTDTQYF. CDR3 DNA: TGTGCCAGCAGCGTAGTGAGTAGCGGGGGATTTTACACAGATACGCAGTATTTT.

With respect to this clone: A much larger clonotype is one base distant, so this may be a read error. The same CDR3 can be traced to other DNA sequences in this sample. The chain employs TRBV27 and TRBJ2-1, with 9 bases matching TRBD1. The CDR3 spans 15 residues. Germline loops: CDR1 MNHEY, CDR2 SMNVEV (reference sequence). Trimming removed 5 bases from V and 2 bases from J; junction bases left unmatched: 4. The CDR3 protein is CASSPTGGAYNEQFF. DNA for the CDR3: TGTGCCAGCAGTCCGACAGGGGGGGCCTACAATGAGCAGTTCTTC.

CDR3 bases: TGTGCCAGCAGCAGGGCGAACACTGAAGCTTTCTTT. Its protein is CASSRANTEAFF. The chain joins TRBV2 to TRBJ1-1, with D perhaps matching TRBD1 (5 bases). The CDR3 contains 12 residues. The V and J ends lost 6 bases and 1 base respectively, with 6 bases between them. Germline CDR1 is SNHLY and CDR2 is FYNNEI.

CDR3 nucleotides: TGCAGCGCCCTTGGGACTAGCGGCTACGAGCAGTACTTC. Amino acids: CSALGTSGYEQYF. The V call is TRBV29-1, the J call TRBJ2-7; 11 bases are a match to TRBD2. The trim removed 7 bases at V and 3 bases at J, leaving 5 bases unmatched. Looked up from germline, CDR1 is SQVTM and CDR2 is ANQGSEA. The CDR3 loop spans 13 amino acids.

DNA for the CDR3: TGTGCCTGGACAGGGGCCGACGAGCAGTACTTC. The encoded protein is CAWTGADEQYF. The V call is TRBV30, the J call TRBJ2-7, with D possibly being TRBD1 (6 bases). Trimming stripped 4 bases from V and 5 bases from J, with 9 bases between. From germline, CDR1 is GTSNPN and CDR2 SVGIG (reference sequence). This CDR3 is built from 11 residues.

This clone was seen a single time. The CDR3 sequence: CASSQGQNSYNEQFF. The CDR3 DNA reads TGCGCCAGCAGCCAGGGGCAGAACTCCTACAATGAGCAGTTCTTC. V and J are TRBV4-1 and TRBJ2-1; TRBD1 is a possible D gene (5 bases). This CDR3 has 15 residues. CDR1 and CDR2 from the germline V gene are MGHRA and YSYEKL. The germline V and J ends were trimmed by 3 bases and 0 bases, with 9 bases remaining between them.

J is TRBJ2-5 and V is TRBV29-1; 7 nucleotides match TRBD1. Germline V gene lookup returns CDR1 SQVTM and CDR2 ANQGSEA. Trimming removed 3 bases from V and 4 bases from J; junction bases left unmatched: 11. The CDR3 is 15 amino acids. CDR3 protein: CSVDPEGDSGETQYF. CDR3 coding DNA: TGCAGCGTTGACCCCGAGGGGGACAGCGGAGAGACCCAGTACTTC.

The chain has TRBV9 and TRBJ1-3; D is ambiguous. V shed 0 bases and J shed 0 bases, with 13 bases lying between them. The CDR3 loop spans 17 amino acids. The germline V gene has CDR1 SGDLS and CDR2 YYNGEE. The CDR3 nucleotides read TGTGCCAGCAGCGTAGCGGCCTTCGGAAGCTCTGGAAACACCATATATTTT. Encoded protein: CASSVAAFGSSGNTIYF.

This chain uses TRBV7-4 with TRBJ1-3; tentatively, D is TRBD1 (6 bases). Deletions cut 4 bases from V and 0 bases from J, with 19 bases between. The CDR3 sequence is 18 residues long. CDR1 is SGHVT, CDR2 SQSDAQ, per germline. Here the CDR3 DNA reads TGTGCCAGCAGCTCCAGAACTGCCACAGGGAGCTCTGGAAACACCATATATTTT. Translating it yields CASSSRTATGSSGNTIYF.

The chain uses TRBV6-6 and TRBJ2-7; maybe TRBD2 (6 bases). This CDR3 comprises 16 residues. V lost 5 bases and J 1 base, leaving 18 bases between the germline ends. The germline V gene has CDR1 MNHNY and CDR2 SVGAGI (reference sequence). This CDR3 is CASSSRGTPASYEQYF. CDR3 sequence (DNA): TGTGCCAGCAGTAGCCGCGGGACTCCAGCATCCTACGAGCAGTACTTC.

The chain recombines TRBV19 with TRBJ2-1, with TRBD1 as a possible D gene (8 bases). Germline V lookup: CDR1 LNHDA, CDR2 SQIVND (reference sequence). The V gene lost 6 bases and the J gene lost 0 bases, with 18 bases spanning the gap. The CDR3 spans 17 residues. The CDR3 here is CASRDRQGRVSYNEQFF. The CDR3 DNA reads as TGTGCCAGTAGAGACAGACAGGGGAGGGTCTCCTACAATGAGCAGTTCTTC.

The V call is TRBV6-6, the J call TRBJ2-1, with 10 bases fitting TRBD2. CDR1 is MNHNY, CDR2 SVGAGI, per germline (reference sequence). The length of the CDR3 is 15 residues. V was pared by 5 bases and J by 1 base, with 2 bases of the junction left unmatched. For the CDR3, the DNA is TGTGCCAGCAGTAAAGCGGGGGGGTCCTACAATGAGCAGTTCTTC. It is translated as CASSKAGGSYNEQFF.

The chain carries TRBV4-1 and TRBJ1-6; D is ambiguous. The length of the CDR3 is 13 residues. The V end lost 3 bases, the J end lost 8 bases, and 8 bases lay between the germline ends. Germline values: CDR1 MGHRA, CDR2 YSYEKL. The CDR3 nucleotides read TGCGCCAGCAGCCAGAGGGATTATTCACCCCTCCACTTT. It translates to CASSQRDYSPLHF.

This chain uses TRBV6-6 with TRBJ2-3, with 8 nucleotides matching TRBD2. This CDR3 region has 15 residues. The J segment lost 6 bases and the V segment lost 6 bases, leaving 11 bases of the junction unmatched. CDR1 and CDR2 (germline): MNHNY, SVGAGI (reference sequence). DNA of the CDR3: TGTGCCAGCAGCCGAAGCGGGAGCGCCCCCGATACGCAGTATTTT. Translating gives CASSRSGSAPDTQYF.

The sample holds one count of this clone. The chain joins TRBV27 to TRBJ2-7; 8 bases are shared with TRBD2. Per the germline V gene, CDR1 is MNHEY and CDR2 is SMNVEV (reference sequence). CDR3 size: 15 residues. After removal of 1 base from V and 1 base from J, the junction contained 3 bases not matched to a gene. Here the CDR3 DNA reads TGTGCCAGCAGTTTATTTGCTAGCGGGTCCTACGAGCAGTACTTC. Protein: CASSLFASGSYEQYF.

The CDR3 bases are TGTGCCATCAGCCCCGAGCAGGGCGCAGATACGCAGTATTTT. The encoded protein is CAISPEQGADTQYF. This chain links TRBV10-3 with TRBJ2-3, with D perhaps TRBD1 (5 bases). The CDR3 totals 14 residues. CDR1 is ENHRY, CDR2 SYGVKD, per germline. V was clipped by 6 bases and J by 4 bases, with 14 bases between them.

This chain joins TRBV27 and TRBJ2-3; no clear D. Germline V lookup: CDR1 MNHEY, CDR2 SMNVEV (reference sequence). V shed 8 bases and J shed 7 bases, with 10 bases lying between them. This CDR3 contains 11 residues. The CDR3 DNA is TGTGCCAGCGGGGTTCCTAATACGCAGTATTTT. This codes for CASGVPNTQYF.

V is TRBV27 and J is TRBJ2-1; D remains unclear. CDR1 is MNHEY and CDR2 is SMNVEV in the germline V gene (reference sequence). The CDR3 is 13 residues long. V was cut by 3 bases and J by 6 bases, with 9 bases left in between. CDR3 loop: CASSFSRINEQFF. CDR3 nucleotide sequence: TGTGCCAGCAGTTTCTCTAGGATCAATGAGCAGTTCTTC.